The T cell receptor (beta chain) under discussion was sequenced for a study of blood T cell repertoires in COVID-19. Overall study context: COVID-19 samples from acute and convalescent phases originated in the United States, Italy and Spain.

Per the study methods: Amplification of reference gene primers provided the estimated nucleated cell counts. Sequenced by immunoSEQ multiplex PCR; TCRdb stores in-frame clones only, minus some. V, J and clone size were drawn from that table, and D and trimming were deduced from the DNA. This sample has tens of thousands of clones, with 82% found just once. From its first to its last residue, the CDR3 has 16 amino acids. Germline V lookup: CDR1 LNHDA, CDR2 SQIVND (reference sequence). In regard to this clone: No DNA is shown, since the ends of the CDR3 on it are uncertain; the CDR3 is the one TCRdb lists.

The TCR sequence derives from a man in his sixties with acute or convalescent COVID-19. This chain links TRBV19 with TRBJ2-2; TRBD1 is the table's D call and was not checked against the DNA. Sequencing was performed on peripheral blood. The CDR3 region is CASSISGQGASGELFF.